These T cell receptor beta chains were read from a single sample in a study of cytomegalovirus exposure and HLA in healthy donors. Profiled with immunoSEQ multiplex PCR; TCRdb holds only in-frame clones, not every one. In the table there are about 130,000 clones, about 87% of which are singletons. The sequenced sample consisted of PBMCs. These receptors were obtained from a woman aged 25-40 years in good health and CMV-seropositive. The CDR3 runs from the conserved cysteine through the conserved F or W. Each record gives: D gene, clone size, V gene, J gene, CDR3 DNA, CDR3 protein. A D gene is named only where the DNA matches it firmly. Clone size is not always given. Where it is, it says once, few, many or a class for expanded clones.

NA	NA	TRBV6-6	TRBJ2-7	TGTGCCAGCAGTTACTCGATGCAGGGCTCCTCCTACGAGCAGTACTTC	CASSYSMQGSSYEQYF
TRBD1	once	TRBV10-3	TRBJ2-7	TGTGCCATCAGGGGGGACAGGGCCACTTCCTACGAGCAGTACTTC	CAIRGDRATSYEQYF
TRBD2	NA	TRBV7-2	TRBJ2-1	TGTGCCAGCAGCTTCTTTTTCCCGGGACTAGCGGAAACTTACAATGAGCAGTTCTTC	CASSFFFPGLAETYNEQFF
NA	NA	TRBV29-1	TRBJ2-1	TGCAGCGTTGAACTAAGACTGGGCAATGAGCAGTTCTTC	CSVELRLGNEQFF
TRBD1	NA	TRBV5-6	TRBJ1-5	TGTGCCAGCAGCTTGGGACAGGGGGATCAGCCCCAGCATTTT	CASSLGQGDQPQHF
NA	NA	TRBV2	TRBJ1-5	TGTGCCAGCAGTGCAGAAATCATGCCCCAGCATTTT	CASSAEIMPQHF
TRBD2	NA	TRBV12-5	TRBJ2-1	TGTGCTAGTGGTTCCTTTTCTACCGGACTAGCGGGGGAACGAGAGCAGTTCTTC	CASGSFSTGLAGEREQFF
TRBD2	NA	TRBV4-1	TRBJ2-7	TGCGCCAGCAGCCTTGGGGGAGGGCCCGACTACGAGCAGTACTTC	CASSLGGGPDYEQYF
TRBD2	NA	TRBV29-1	TRBJ2-3	TGCAGCGTCGTCCGGACTAGCGGAAGGGGGGATACGCAGTATTTT	CSVVRTSGRGDTQYF
TRBD1	NA	TRBV19	TRBJ1-1	TGTGCCAGTAGTATTACCCTACAGGGGGGTGGAGCTTTCTTT	CASSITLQGGGAFF
NA	NA	TRBV5-1	TRBJ1-2	TGCGCCAGCAGCTCAGGGGAGTTCCCAGGGGGCTACACCTTC	CASSSGEFPGGYTF
TRBD1	NA	TRBV13	TRBJ2-5	TGTGCCAGCAGCTCGGAAGGGGGCGCTAGGCAAGAGACCCAGTACTTC	CASSSEGGARQETQYF
TRBD1	NA	TRBV25-1	TRBJ1-1	TGTGCCAGCATCCAGGGGGCCACTGAAGCTTTCTTT	CASIQGATEAFF
NA	NA	TRBV6-8	TRBJ2-1	TGTGCCAGCAGTTGTTTTCGGCAGGGTAGGAATGAGCAGTTCTTC	CASSCFRQGRNEQFF
NA	NA	TRBV11-3	TRBJ2-1	TGTGCCAGCAGCTCCTTGACAGGTCGGGGTGAGCAGTTCTTC	CASSSLTGRGEQFF
TRBD2	NA	TRBV5-1	TRBJ2-2	TGCGCCAGCAGCCGCTGGACTAGTTCATTCGTCGGGGAGCTGTTTTTT	CASSRWTSSFVGELFF
TRBD1	NA	TRBV5-6	TRBJ1-1	TGTGCCAGCAGCTGGTGGACAGGGAGTCCTCAGGTAGTGAACACTGAAGCTTTCTTT	CASSWWTGSPQVVNTEAFF
TRBD1	NA	TRBV28	TRBJ2-5	TGTGCCAGCAGGGACGGGACAGTCCAAGAGACCCAGTACTTC	CASRDGTVQETQYF
NA	once	TRBV5-6	TRBJ2-5	TGTGCCAGCACTCAAAGGGGGATAGGGACCCAGTACTTC	CASTQRGIGTQYF
TRBD2	NA	TRBV4-2	TRBJ2-5	TGTGCCAGCAGCCAACTAGCGGGGGGGCCCGGGACCCAGTACTTC	CASSQLAGGPGTQYF
TRBD2	NA	TRBV5-6	TRBJ2-3	TGTGCCAGCAGCTTGCCGACTAGCACACAAGGGCAAGATACGCAGTATTTT	CASSLPTSTQGQDTQYF
NA	NA	TRBV5-1	TRBJ2-3	TGCGCCAGCAGCTTGGGTCCGTCCCGCACAGATACGCAGTATTTT	CASSLGPSRTDTQYF
NA	few	TRBV7-9	TRBJ2-7	TGTGCCAGCAGCTTAGCTCAGTCCTACGAGCAGTACTTC	CASSLAQSYEQYF
TRBD1	once	TRBV28	TRBJ2-7	TGTGCCAGCAGACCCATTACAGGGGGCTACTACGAGCAGTACTTC	CASRPITGGYYEQYF
TRBD1	NA	TRBV5-1	TRBJ2-7	TGCGCCAGCAGCCCCAAACCTCCGGGACAGGGGGCGTACGAGCAGTACTTC	CASSPKPPGQGAYEQYF
TRBD1	NA	TRBV2	TRBJ2-1	TGTGCCAGCAGTGACTGGACAGGGGGGAATGAGCAGTTCTTC	CASSDWTGGNEQFF
TRBD2	NA	TRBV5-1	TRBJ2-3	TGCGCCAGCAGCTTGGGGCTAGCGGATTGGAACGCAGATACGCAGTATTTT	CASSLGLADWNADTQYF
TRBD1	NA	TRBV2	TRBJ1-5	TGTGCCAGCGGGGGGGGACAGGGCAATCAGCCCCAGCATTTT	CASGGGQGNQPQHF
TRBD1	NA	TRBV5-1	TRBJ2-7	TGCGCCAGCAGCTTGGCCCTGGACAGGGAGAGACACGAGCAGTACTTC	CASSLALDRERHEQYF
TRBD2	NA	TRBV7-3	TRBJ2-1	TGTGCCAGCAGCTCCCGGGAGTGGCGGGAGGGCGGCGAGCAGTTCTTC	CASSSREWREGGEQFF
NA	NA	TRBV7-9	TRBJ2-2	TGTGCCAGCAGCTACCCTCGGGCGGGGACGGAGCTGTTTTTT	CASSYPRAGTELFF
TRBD2	NA	TRBV11-2	TRBJ2-7	TGTGCCAGCAGCTTAGATGGACTAGCGGGAGCTTACGAGCAGTACTTC	CASSLDGLAGAYEQYF
TRBD1	NA	TRBV28	TRBJ1-5	TGTGCCAGCAGCACGGGACAGGGCTTGAGCAATCAGCCCCAGCATTTT	CASSTGQGLSNQPQHF
TRBD2	NA	TRBV4-1	TRBJ2-7	TGCGCCAGCAGCCAAGTTGGGACTACCAGCTACGAGCAGTACTTC	CASSQVGTTSYEQYF
TRBD2	NA	TRBV28	TRBJ2-1	TGTGCCAGCAGCGGAGGGACTAGCGGGGGAAATGAGCAGTTCTTC	CASSGGTSGGNEQFF
TRBD1	NA	TRBV5-4	TRBJ2-5	TGTGCCAGCAGCTTCTGGGACAGAAAAGAGACCCAGTACTTC	CASSFWDRKETQYF
TRBD1	NA	TRBV29-1	TRBJ2-6	TGCAGCGCATCAGACAGGGCTGGGGCCAACGTCCTGACTTTC	CSASDRAGANVLTF
TRBD1	NA	TRBV6-1	TRBJ2-7	TGTGCCAGCAGTGTGGGACAGACCTACGAGCAGTACTTC	CASSVGQTYEQYF
TRBD1	NA	TRBV25-1	TRBJ1-4	TGTGCCAGCAGTGGACCGGGACAGAAAGTAAATGAAAAACTGTTTTTT	CASSGPGQKVNEKLFF
TRBD2	NA	TRBV9	TRBJ2-1	TGTGCCAGCAGCGTAGGGTCGCGCGGGGGGCCCGATGAGCAGTTCTTC	CASSVGSRGGPDEQFF
NA	NA	TRBV29-1	TRBJ2-4	TGCAGCGTTGGTCGGAACCGGGGAAACATTCAGTACTTC	CSVGRNRGNIQYF
TRBD1	NA	TRBV5-1	TRBJ2-3	TGCGCCAGCAGCTCAAGAGGGACAGGGGTAGGAGATACGCAGTATTTT	CASSSRGTGVGDTQYF